A single sample is the source of the 20 T cell receptor beta chains below, sequenced in a study of T cells after yellow fever vaccination. MiXCR, run by TCRdb on the 5' RACE reads, gives a single entry per CDR3 protein. The sample carries about 68,000 distinct CDR3 sequences, approximately 7% recorded once. Sequencing was performed on CD8+ T cells sorted from PBMCs, taken approximately 40 days after the first yellow fever vaccination. The source is a young man who received the YFV17D yellow fever vaccine.

This chain uses TRBV4-2 with TRBJ2-7; 8 bases match TRBD1. The CDR3 totals 14 residues. The V gene's germline CDR1 is LGHNA and CDR2 YNFKEQ. The V and J ends lost 5 bases and 4 bases, in that order; junction bases with no gene match: 7. The CDR3 region has the DNA TGTGCCAGCAGCACCCGGACAGGGAGGTACGAGCAGTACTTC. Translation gives CASSTRTGRYEQYF.

This clonotype was counted ten times or more. The gene calls are TRBV6-2 or TRBV6-3 and TRBJ2-5, with D possibly matching TRBD2 (6 bases). The V gene's germline CDR1 is MNHEY and CDR2 SVGEGT. The V end lost 8 bases, the J end lost 4 bases, and 8 bases lay between the germline ends. This CDR3 spans 11 amino acids. CDR3 DNA sequence: TGTGCCAGCCGACTAGGAGAGACCCAGTACTTC. Translating gives CASRLGETQYF.

V and J are TRBV4-3 and TRBJ2-5; D not certain. The germline V gene encodes CDR1 LGHNA and CDR2 YSLEER. The CDR3 sequence is 15 residues long. V gave up 0 bases and J gave up 7 bases, with 15 bases separating them. CDR3 DNA: TGCGCCAGCAGCCAAGAGGTCACGGCCAAAACGACCCAGTACTTC. Its translation is CASSQEVTAKTTQYF.

CDR3 in amino acids: CATSRRRDRVNQPQHF. CDR3 coding DNA: TGTGCCACCAGCAGACGCCGGGACAGGGTCAATCAGCCCCAGCATTTT. The V and J genes are TRBV15 and TRBJ1-5, with 9 nucleotides matching TRBD1. The trim removed 2 bases at V and 3 bases at J, leaving 5 bases unmatched. The CDR3 is 16 amino acids. Looked up from germline, CDR1 is LNHNV and CDR2 is YYDKDF (reference sequence).

At least ten counts were recorded for this clonotype. The rearrangement joins TRBV29-1 to TRBJ2-1; 7 nucleotides agree with TRBD1. This CDR3 spans 12 amino acids. The trim removed 6 bases at V and 9 bases at J, leaving 8 bases unmatched. Germline lookup yields CDR1 SQVTM and CDR2 ANQGSEA. The chain's CDR3 is CSVEKQGIEQFF. CDR3 DNA: TGCAGCGTGGAAAAACAGGGGATTGAGCAGTTCTTC.

This chain links TRBV7-3 with TRBJ2-7; D assignment may be TRBD1 or TRBD2 (5 bases each). CDR3 size: 14 residues. Trimming pared 7 bases from V and 0 bases from J, leaving 13 bases between. Germline values: CDR1 SGHTA, CDR2 FQGTGA. CDR3 residues: CASTRFGASYEQYV. The CDR3 DNA follows: TGTGCCAGCACCCGTTTCGGGGCCTCCTACGAGCAGTACGTC.

Only a few counts were recorded for this clonotype. This rearrangement joins TRBV14 to TRBJ2-5, with D uncertain. V lost 1 base, J lost 7 bases, and 16 bases lay in between. Per germline, CDR1 SGHDN and CDR2 FVKESK. The CDR3 has 15 amino acids. The CDR3 DNA follows: TGTGCCAGCAGCCAAGGTCTCCCTAAGGTCCGGACCCAGTACTTC. It yields the protein CASSQGLPKVRTQYF.

This clonotype was observed many times. This chain connects TRBV4-2 to TRBJ2-7; 7 bases are a match to TRBD1. V dropped 1 base and J dropped 4; count of bases not matched to a gene: 4. The CDR3 contains 14 residues. CDR1 is LGHNA, CDR2 YNFKEQ, per germline. The CDR3 nucleotides read TGTGCCAGCAGCCAAGGGGACAGTTTTTACGAGCAGTACTTC. Its translation is CASSQGDSFYEQYF.

This clonotype was observed at least ten times. The CDR3 sequence: CSASPLDSYNEQFF. In nucleotides, the CDR3 is TGCAGTGCTAGCCCACTCGACTCTTACAATGAGCAGTTCTTC. The gene calls are TRBV20-1 and TRBJ2-1; the D is unclear. CDR1 and CDR2 from the germline V gene are DFQATT and SNEGSKA (reference sequence). This CDR3 comprises 14 residues. The germline V and J ends were trimmed by 3 bases and 4 bases, with 13 bases remaining between them.

Ten or more counts support this clonotype. V gene TRBV10-3 combines with J gene TRBJ1-4; D is uncertain. The V end lost 0 bases, the J end lost 8 bases, and 7 bases lay between the germline ends. The CDR3 covers 13 residues. Germline CDR1 reads ENHRY; CDR2 reads SYGVKD. The CDR3 DNA reads as TGTGCCATCAGTGAGTCGAATAGGGAAAAACTGTTTTTT. Protein sequence: CAISESNREKLFF.

The chain has TRBV10-3 and TRBJ2-7, with D hard to call. Deletions cut 5 bases from V and 3 bases from J, with 5 bases between. CDR3 length: 11 residues. Germline CDR1 is ENHRY and CDR2 is SYGVKD. For the CDR3, the DNA is TGTGCCATCAGTCCGGGCTACGAGCAGTACTTC. This encodes CAISPGYEQYF.

This clonotype came up many times. This chain joins TRBV28 and TRBJ1-1; 7 bases map to TRBD1. Germline CDR1 and CDR2: MDHEN and SYDVKM. The length of the CDR3 is 15 residues. V lost 10 bases and J lost 1; bases outside the gene matches: 12. The CDR3 loop reads CATKSRDRRNTEAFF. CDR3 DNA sequence: TGTGCCACCAAGAGTCGGGACAGAAGGAACACTGAAGCTTTCTTT.

This clonotype was detected ten times or more. The V call is TRBV4-3, the J call TRBJ1-1, with 9 bases identical to TRBD1. This CDR3 has 16 amino acids. Germline V lookup: CDR1 LGHNA, CDR2 YSLEER. Unmatched junction bases numbered 11, after V lost 4 bases and J lost 5 bases. CDR3 region: CASSLQTGGIGTEAFF. The CDR3, as DNA: TGCGCCAGCAGCCTTCAGACAGGGGGAATCGGAACTGAAGCTTTCTTT.

This clonotype was picked up many times. The V and J genes are TRBV28 and TRBJ2-7; D is unclear. The CDR3 extends over 13 amino acids. The germline V and J ends were trimmed by 5 bases and 3 bases, with 11 bases remaining between them. In germline, CDR1 is MDHEN, CDR2 SYDVKM. This CDR3 is CASSPSGLYEQYV. The CDR3 region has the DNA TGTGCCAGCAGTCCATCGGGCCTCTACGAGCAGTACGTC.

This clonotype was counted between two and nine times. CDR3 amino acids: CASSIWDRRDYEQYV. CDR3 coding DNA: TGTGCCAGTAGTATCTGGGACCGCAGGGATTACGAGCAGTACGTC. The gene calls are TRBV19 and TRBJ2-7; D is tentatively TRBD1 or TRBD2 (5 bases each). The CDR3 loop spans 15 amino acids. Per the germline V gene, CDR1 is LNHDA and CDR2 is SQIVND (reference sequence). Between the trimmed V and J ends, which lost 3 bases and 4 bases, there was a span of 16 bases.

In its sample, this clonotype was seen many times. The chain has TRBV12-5 and TRBJ2-7; D possibly corresponds to TRBD2 (6 bases). V was pared by 6 bases and J by 2 bases, with 17 bases between. This CDR3 is built from 15 residues. Germline CDR1 reads LGHNT; CDR2 reads FRNRAP. CDR3 amino acids: CASGPTGTGAYEQYF. For the CDR3, the DNA is TGTGCTAGTGGACCTACCGGGACGGGAGCCTACGAGCAGTACTTC.

This clonotype was seen a few times. The chain recombines TRBV12-3 or TRBV12-4 with TRBJ1-1; 7 positions agree with TRBD1. Trimming at V came to 8 bases and at J to 1 base, leaving 4 bases not matched to a gene. The CDR3 totals 13 residues. The CDR3: CASQTGQNTEAFF. The CDR3 DNA reads as TGTGCCAGCCAGACAGGGCAGAACACTGAAGCTTTCTTT.

In this sample, this clonotype turned up a few times. The CDR3 DNA follows: TGTGCCAGCAGCGTAGGAGACACTTATAGCAATCAGCCCCAGCATTTT. Translation: CASSVGDTYSNQPQHF. The rearrangement links TRBV9 to TRBJ1-5; D call uncertain. V gave up 0 bases and J gave up 0 bases, with 10 bases separating them. The CDR3 is made up of 16 amino acids. Germline V lookup: CDR1 SGDLS, CDR2 YYNGEE. The entire variable domain, with the rest obtained from reference TRBV9 and TRBJ1-5, is as follows: DSGVTQTPKHLITATGQRVTLRCSPRSGDLSVYWYQQSLDQGLQFLIQYYNGEERAKGNILERFSAQQFPDLHSELNLSSLELGDSALYFCASSVGDTYSNQPQHFGDGTRLSIL.

This clonotype was seen ten or more times. The rearrangement links TRBV4-1 to TRBJ2-6, with no clear D. The CDR3 runs to 15 residues. Germline V gives CDR1 MGHRA, CDR2 YSYEKL. V lost 0 bases and J lost 4, with 7 bases in between. The CDR3 is CASSQEEAGANVLTF. Here the CDR3 DNA reads TGCGCCAGCAGCCAAGAAGAAGCGGGGGCCAACGTCCTGACTTTC.

As regards this clonotype: A read error may explain this, as a much larger clone is one base away. CDR3 amino acids: CASSSRGLGDSPETQYF. The DNA of the CDR3 is TGTGCCAGCAGCTCAAGGGGACTAGGAGATAGTCCGGAGACCCAGTACTTC. The rearrangement links TRBV7-3 to TRBJ2-5, with 8 bases lining up with TRBD2. The germline V gene has CDR1 SGHTA and CDR2 FQGTGA. The CDR3 totals 17 residues. V was pared by 4 bases and J by 5 bases, with 15 bases of the junction left unmatched. Supplemented by reference TRBV7-3 and TRBJ2-5, the full variable domain reads GAGVSQTPSNKVTEKGKYVELRCDPISGHTALYWYRQSLGQGPEFLIYFQGTGAADDSGLPNDRFFAVRPEGSVSTLKIQRTERGDSAVYLCASSSRGLGDSPETQYFGPGTRLLVL.